The source of this T cell receptor (beta chain) is a study of OX40 agonist ivuxolimab in advanced cancers. With regard to the full study: Ivuxolimab was an agonistic, fully human IgG2 monoclonal antibody directed against OX40 (CD134), a costimulatory receptor. In the dose-escalation cohort, approximately 80% of patients were male, and the mean age was roughly 56 years with a range of about 20 to 80. The point of sequencing TCRbeta in the periphery was to test whether ivuxolimab changed TCR sequence diversity and drove clonal T-cell expansion. Of the approximately 50 dose-escalation patients, hepatocellular carcinoma was present in approximately 20, melanoma in around 15, renal cell carcinoma in 9 and head and neck cancer in 9. Intravenous ivuxolimab was administered to patients every 2 weeks at six dose levels: 0.01, 0.1, 0.3, 1.5, 3 and 10 mg/kg. Three dose-escalation patients achieved partial responses, one with hepatocellular carcinoma and two with cutaneous melanoma. Prior anti-PD-1, anti-PD-L1 or anti-CTLA-4 therapy was permitted, and 40% of dose-escalation patients had received checkpoint inhibitors. The paper reports the monotherapy dose-escalation portion (N ≈ 52 patients) of the phase I ivuxolimab trial.

Overall study outcomes, separate from this receptor: At doses of 0.1 to 3.0 mg/kg, clonal expansion of both CD4+ and CD8+ T cells in blood was seen between baseline and week 6. Low levels of normalized T-cell clonal expansion were also shown by some nonresponding patients. In the 0.1-3.0 mg/kg groups, partial responders were among the patients with the lowest normalized peripheral clonal expansion, particularly in CD8+ T cells. Antigen specificity was not determined for the clonally expanded peripheral T cells. After ivuxolimab, expanded clones were on average more numerous among CD8+ T cells than among CD4+ T cells.

About this clone itself: Its antigen is currently not known. Within one base of it there is no much larger clone, and no base qualities were kept.

Patients with a history of autoimmune disease or receiving systemic immunosuppression were excluded from the trial. Peripheral blood for TCR sequencing was collected from all dose cohorts at baseline, on cycle 4 day 1, and on cycle 7 day 1. Samples came from an open-label, multicenter, first-in-human phase I dose-escalation trial of ivuxolimab. The trial enrolled adults with locally advanced or metastatic head and neck squamous cell, hepatocellular, melanoma or renal cell carcinoma. CD4+ and CD8+ T cells were sorted separately from peripheral blood before TCR sequencing. CDR1 and CDR2 are read off the germline V gene (reference sequence) as LNHNV and YYDKDF. A distance of 30 bases separates the germline ends of V and J, which lose 0 bases and 10 bases respectively. From the cysteine through the phenylalanine, the CDR3 covers 19 amino acids. The only DNA kept is the CDR3, 57 bases in frame from the first base.

Genomic DNA was extracted from sorted cells for sequencing of the TCRbeta CDR3 region. The immunoSEQ Assay was used for sequencing of TCRbeta CDR3 regions. Here the immuneACCESS table is served through TCRdb, limited to in-frame sequences with V and J called. Missing clones are a known gap in these copies; in checked studies unresolved V genes cover under half, and the rest lacks a known reason. Recorded for this sample are 80,000 or so clones; over 70% of them occurred a single time. The ten largest account for around 7.5% of the sample. The sequencing used CD4+ or CD8+ T cells sorted from blood, collected in a trial of the OX40 agonist ivuxolimab. The chain employs TRBV15 and TRBJ1-1; 5 matching bases give a weak D call of TRBD1. This receptor was obtained from an adult with an advanced solid tumor such as melanoma, head and neck, liver or kidney cancer. The CDR3: CATSRESPFGANPFNLAFF. The sequenced DNA is TGTGCCACCAGCAGAGAGTCCCCTTTCGGGGCGAACCCCTTTAATCTAGCTTTCTTT.